This entry lists 13 T cell receptor beta chains sequenced from one sample in a study of cytomegalovirus exposure and HLA in healthy donors. Primers included in the PCR were 60 Vbeta and 13 Jbeta primers. Profiled with immunoSEQ multiplex PCR; TCRdb holds only in-frame clones, not every one. Among fewer than 250,000 clones listed, 83% were seen once. What was sequenced was PBMCs. These receptors all come from a middle-aged man in good health and CMV-seropositive.

V gene TRBV11-3 combines with J gene TRBJ2-2; D is unresolved. Germline CDR1 and CDR2: SGHNT and YENEEA. This CDR3 has 13 residues. Trimming took 2 bases from V and 5 from J, leaving 6 bases between them. Here the CDR3 DNA reads TGTGCCAGCAGCTTAAGTCGGACCGGGGAGCTGTTTTTT. Translated: CASSLSRTGELFF.

The rearrangement joins TRBV15 to TRBJ2-5; no clear D. CDR3 length: 13 residues. The V gene's germline CDR1 is LNHNV and CDR2 YYDKDF (reference sequence). Trimming left V 5 bases short and J 0 bases short, with 7 bases between. The CDR3, as DNA: TGTGCCACCAGCTCCCGTAACCAAGAGACCCAGTACTTC. Encoded protein: CATSSRNQETQYF.

This clone has only a few counts. The chain has TRBV5-1 and TRBJ2-6; 7 nucleotides agree with TRBD1. CDR3 length: 19 amino acids. CDR1 is SGHRS, CDR2 YFSETQ, per germline. V was clipped by 0 bases and J by 0 bases; unmatched bases: 9. Here the CDR3 DNA reads TGCGCCAGCAGCTTGGGACAGGGCTCCTCTAGCTCTGGGGCCAACGTCCTGACTTTC. It encodes CASSLGQGSSSSGANVLTF.

This chain joins TRBV11-2 and TRBJ2-5, with 10 bases identical to TRBD2. After removal of 5 bases from V and 5 bases from J, the junction contained 14 bases not matched to a gene. Germline V CDR1 and CDR2: SGHAT, FQNNGV. The CDR3 is 17 residues long. The DNA for the CDR3 is TGTGCCAGCAGCCCCCCTGACCTACTAGCGGGATGGGAGACCCAGTACTTC. It yields the protein CASSPPDLLAGWETQYF.

The chain uses TRBV7-9 and TRBJ2-7; a weak D match, TRBD1 (6 bases). Trimming stripped 5 bases from V and 2 bases from J, with 16 bases between. Germline V gene sequence: CDR1 SEHNR, CDR2 FQNEAQ (reference sequence). This CDR3 is 15 amino acids long. The CDR3 protein is CASSHTGTLTYEQYF. In DNA form, the CDR3 reads TGTGCCAGCAGCCATACCGGGACACTTACCTACGAGCAGTACTTC.

The gene calls are TRBV6-5 and TRBJ1-6; no clear D. There are 13 residues in the CDR3. V shed 0 bases and J shed 12 bases, with 9 bases lying between them. Germline lookup yields CDR1 MNHEY and CDR2 SVGAGI. CDR3 amino acids: CASSYSRAEPLHF. CDR3 in DNA: TGTGCCAGCAGTTACTCGAGGGCGGAACCCCTCCACTTT.

The J gene is TRBJ2-5, the V gene TRBV5-4, with 7 bases matching TRBD1. V shed 2 bases, J shed 5 bases, and the junction held 12 bases outside the gene matches. CDR3 length: 16 amino acids. In germline, CDR1 is SGHNT, CDR2 YYREEE (reference sequence). The CDR3: CASSFKQGNVLETQYF. CDR3 nucleotide sequence: TGTGCCAGCAGCTTTAAACAGGGGAATGTGTTGGAGACCCAGTACTTC.

The V gene is TRBV28, the J gene TRBJ2-2; D remains unclear. The length of the CDR3 is 14 residues. V was pared by 2 bases and J by 2 bases, with 6 bases between. Germline V gene lookup returns CDR1 MDHEN and CDR2 SYDVKM. The chain's CDR3 is CASSLPVNTGELFF. The DNA of the CDR3 is TGTGCCAGCAGTTTACCCGTAAACACCGGGGAGCTGTTTTTT.

This chain uses TRBV11-2 with TRBJ2-2; D may be TRBD2 (6 bases). CDR3 size: 16 residues. V lost 5 bases and J 0 bases, leaving 13 bases between the germline ends. Germline CDR1 reads SGHAT; CDR2 reads FQNNGV. In DNA, the CDR3 is TGTGCCAGCAGCCCCGTTGGGGGGTCGAACACCGGGGAGCTGTTTTTT. Its protein is CASSPVGGSNTGELFF.

In this sample, this clone turned up a few times. The chain links TRBV11-2 to TRBJ2-1, with 7 bases fitting TRBD2. The CDR3 runs to 14 residues. Germline V gene sequence: CDR1 SGHAT, CDR2 FQNNGV. V shed 5 bases, J shed 2 bases, and the junction held 3 bases outside the gene matches. The CDR3 spells CASSPSGPYNEQFF. In DNA form, the CDR3 reads TGTGCCAGCAGCCCTAGCGGCCCCTACAATGAGCAGTTCTTC. Full variable domain (outside the CDR3, taken from reference TRBV11-2 and TRBJ2-1): EAGVAQSPRYKIIEKRQSVAFWCNPISGHATLYWYQQILGQGPKLLIQFQNNGVVDDSQLPKDRFSAERLKGVDSTLKIQPAKLEDSAVYLCASSPSGPYNEQFFGPGTRLTVL.

The chain combines TRBV6-1 with TRBJ2-3, with 7 bases fitting TRBD1. Germline V CDR1 and CDR2: MNHNS, SASEGT. V shed 6 bases and J 2 bases; nucleotides not matched to a gene: 2. This CDR3 comprises 13 residues. The CDR3 protein is CASRDRTTDTQYF. The CDR3 DNA reads TGTGCCAGCAGGGACAGGACCACAGATACGCAGTATTTT.

The chain is built from TRBV5-1 and TRBJ2-3; 13 bases map to TRBD2. V gave up 4 bases and J gave up 3 bases; unmatched junction bases: 2. CDR3 length: 15 amino acids. CDR1 is SGHRS and CDR2 is YFSETQ in the germline V gene. CDR3 region: CASSPGLAGTDTQYF. In nucleotides, the CDR3 is TGCGCCAGCAGCCCGGGACTAGCGGGGACAGATACGCAGTATTTT.

This chain links TRBV11-2 with TRBJ1-2; maybe TRBD1 (6 bases). Germline V CDR1 and CDR2: SGHAT, FQNNGV. V lost 8 bases to trimming and J lost 2 bases, with 15 bases between them. CDR3 length equals 14 residues. CDR3 coding DNA: TGTGCCAGCGGTCACAGGGCTCGGAACTATGGCTACACCTTC. This sequence encodes CASGHRARNYGYTF.